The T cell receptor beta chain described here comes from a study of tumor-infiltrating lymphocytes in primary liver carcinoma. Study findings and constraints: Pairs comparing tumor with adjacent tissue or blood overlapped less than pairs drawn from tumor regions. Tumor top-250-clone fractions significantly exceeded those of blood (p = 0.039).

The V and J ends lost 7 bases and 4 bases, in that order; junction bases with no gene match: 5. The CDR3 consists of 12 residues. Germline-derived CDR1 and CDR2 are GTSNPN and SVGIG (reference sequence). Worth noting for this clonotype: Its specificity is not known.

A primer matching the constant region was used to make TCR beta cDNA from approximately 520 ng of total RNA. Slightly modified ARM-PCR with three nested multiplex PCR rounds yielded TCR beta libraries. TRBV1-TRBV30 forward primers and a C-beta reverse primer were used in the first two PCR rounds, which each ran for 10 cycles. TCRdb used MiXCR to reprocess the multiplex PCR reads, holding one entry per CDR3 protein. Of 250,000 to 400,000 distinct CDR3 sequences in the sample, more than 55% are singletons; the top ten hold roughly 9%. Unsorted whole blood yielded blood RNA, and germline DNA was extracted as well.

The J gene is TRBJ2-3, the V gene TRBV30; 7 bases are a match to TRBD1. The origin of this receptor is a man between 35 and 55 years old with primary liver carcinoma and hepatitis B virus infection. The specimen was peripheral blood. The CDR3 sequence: CAFGQASDTQYF. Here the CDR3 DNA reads TGTGCCTTTGGACAGGCATCAGATACGCAGTATTTT.